This TCR beta chain is from a study of blood T cell repertoires in COVID-19. Per the original data handling: For nucleated cells, counts were estimated from reference gene primer amplification. The data were produced by immunoSEQ multiplex PCR, yet TCRdb's version contains in-frame clones alone and is incomplete. V, J and clone size reflect that table, while D and trimming were determined from the DNA. The sample contains a few hundred thousand clones, over 75% of which appear only once. V lost 7 bases and J lost 1; bases outside the gene matches: 12. This CDR3 spans 17 amino acids. Per the germline V gene, CDR1 is LNHDA and CDR2 is SQIVND (reference sequence).

V is TRBV19 and J is TRBJ1-1; 10 bases are a match to TRBD1. The origin of this receptor is a man over 45 with acute or convalescent COVID-19. Material: peripheral blood. This CDR3 reads CASNPRDRGLGNTEAFF. DNA for the CDR3: TGTGCCAGTAATCCCCGGGACAGGGGTTTGGGGAACACTGAAGCTTTCTTT.